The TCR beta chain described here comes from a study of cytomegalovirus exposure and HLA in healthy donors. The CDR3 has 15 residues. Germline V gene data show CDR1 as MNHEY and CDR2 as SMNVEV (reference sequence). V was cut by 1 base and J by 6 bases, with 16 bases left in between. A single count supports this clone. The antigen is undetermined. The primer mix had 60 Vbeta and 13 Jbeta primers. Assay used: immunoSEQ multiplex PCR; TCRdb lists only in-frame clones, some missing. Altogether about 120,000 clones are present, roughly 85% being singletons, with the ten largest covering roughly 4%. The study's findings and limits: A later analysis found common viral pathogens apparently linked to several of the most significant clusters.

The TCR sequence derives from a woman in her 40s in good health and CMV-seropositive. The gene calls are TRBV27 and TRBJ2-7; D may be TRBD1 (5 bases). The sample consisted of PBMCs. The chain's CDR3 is CASSLWGQNYLEQYF. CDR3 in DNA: TGTGCCAGCAGTTTATGGGGCCAAAACTATCTCGAGCAGTACTTC.